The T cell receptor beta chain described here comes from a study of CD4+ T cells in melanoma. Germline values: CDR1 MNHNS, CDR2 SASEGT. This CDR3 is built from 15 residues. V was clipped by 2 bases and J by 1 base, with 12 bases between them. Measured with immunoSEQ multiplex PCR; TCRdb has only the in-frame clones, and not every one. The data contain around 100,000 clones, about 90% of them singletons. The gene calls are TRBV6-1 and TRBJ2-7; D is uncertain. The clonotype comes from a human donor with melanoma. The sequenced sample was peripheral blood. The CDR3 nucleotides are TGTGCCAGCAGTGAATCGACGCCAACATCCTACGAGCAGTACTTC. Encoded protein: CASSESTPTSYEQYF.